This T cell receptor (beta chain) was observed in a study of blood T cell repertoires in COVID-19. Study details: T cells, B-cell-depleted T cells, or PBMCs provided the cDNA or gDNA that served as material.

The germline V and J ends were trimmed by 3 bases and 6 bases, with 14 bases remaining between them. The CDR3 has 14 residues. Germline V lookup: CDR1 MNHEY, CDR2 SMNVEV (reference sequence). Sequencing was performed with immunoSEQ multiplex PCR; in TCRdb, only in-frame clones are kept and a portion is missing. The sample has some 180,000 clones, 84% seen once; the top ten hold around 2.7%. The sequence derives from a woman older than 75 with COVID-19, enrolled during active disease. The chain is built from TRBV27 and TRBJ1-1, with D tentatively TRBD1 (5 bases). The sequenced sample consisted of peripheral blood. CDR3 DNA sequence: TGTGCCAGCAGTTTGCCCGGAATAGGGGCTGAAGCTTTCTTT. It translates to CASSLPGIGAEAFF.